This T cell receptor beta chain came from a study of cytomegalovirus exposure and HLA in healthy donors. Study-level points and caveats: A cluster of highly shared sequence variants was likely a sequencing artifact.

PCR involved 60 Vbeta and 13 Jbeta primers. Sequencing was performed with immunoSEQ multiplex PCR; in TCRdb, only in-frame clones are kept and a portion is missing. The sample lists about 120,000 clones; roughly 80% were seen once. CDR3 length equals 14 residues. Between the trimmed V and J ends, which lost 3 bases and 4 bases, there was a span of 9 bases. Germline V lookup: CDR1 SGHDN, CDR2 FVKESK. Concerning this clone: Its antigen is currently unknown.

The sample was PBMCs. The rearrangement joins TRBV14 to TRBJ2-2, with D tentatively TRBD2 (5 bases). This sequence originates from a man aged 55 to 70 in good health and CMV-seropositive. CDR3: CASSHTRSTGELFF. Written as DNA, the CDR3 is TGTGCCAGCAGCCACACTAGGTCCACCGGGGAGCTGTTTTTT.